This passage covers 21 T cell receptor beta chains from one sample sequenced in a study of T cells after yellow fever vaccination. TCRdb processed the 5' RACE reads anew with MiXCR; each CDR3 protein has one entry. Among 500,000 to 650,000 distinct CDR3 sequences listed, approximately 13% were seen once. The sample was PBMCs, taken on the day of the yellow fever booster vaccination. Receptors originate from a man aged 30-40 years who received the YFV17D yellow fever vaccine.

V and J are TRBV9 and TRBJ2-7; 11 bases are shared with TRBD2. The CDR3 is 15 amino acids. Germline V lookup: CDR1 SGDLS, CDR2 YYNGEE. V was pared by 2 bases and J by 4 bases, with 5 bases of the junction left unmatched. The CDR3, as DNA: TGTGCCAGCAGCGTTTCTAGCGGGAGGCCTTACGAGCAGTACTTC. Residues: CASSVSSGRPYEQYF.

This clonotype was detected only a few times. The chain uses TRBV20-1 and TRBJ2-1; 7 bases fit TRBD2. CDR1 and CDR2 (germline): DFQATT, SNEGSKA (reference sequence). The junction had 6 bases not matched to a gene; V was cut back by 6 bases and J by 1 base. This CDR3 has 14 residues. CDR3 residues: CSATGGSSYNEQFF. CDR3 DNA sequence: TGCAGTGCGACGGGAGGATCTTCCTACAATGAGCAGTTCTTC.

CDR3 amino acids: CAAGLAGGPGVGQYF. CDR3 DNA sequence: TGTGCCGCGGGACTAGCGGGAGGGCCCGGGGTAGGACAGTATTTT. The V call is TRBV10-3, the J call TRBJ2-3; 16 bases fit TRBD2. The CDR3 has 15 residues. The ends lost 11 bases at V and 12 bases at J; junction bases unmatched: 14. CDR1 and CDR2 (germline): ENHRY, SYGVKD.

The chain links TRBV6-1 to TRBJ1-4, with TRBD1 matching 7 bases. CDR3 size: 14 residues. Germline V lookup: CDR1 MNHNS, CDR2 SASEGT. V shed 6 bases, J shed 7 bases, and the junction held 8 bases outside the gene matches. CDR3 loop: CASRRQGRGEKLFF. In nucleotides, the CDR3 is TGTGCCAGCAGGAGACAGGGAAGAGGTGAAAAACTGTTTTTT.

This clonotype was found a few times. The chain links TRBV4-3 to TRBJ1-1, with D possibly TRBD1 on 6 matching bases. Germline CDR1 is LGHNA and CDR2 is YSLEER. This CDR3 comprises 13 residues. Trimming stripped 6 bases from V and 11 bases from J, with 19 bases between. CDR3 nucleotide sequence: TGCGCCAGCAGTCCTACGGGGGCTCCTAGGGCTTTCTTT. It encodes CASSPTGAPRAFF.

V is TRBV5-1 and J is TRBJ1-3, with 7 bases identical to TRBD1. The germline gives CDR1 SGHRS, CDR2 YFSETQ. V lost 3 bases and J lost 3; bases outside the gene matches: 6. The CDR3 contains 15 residues. The CDR3 DNA is TGCGCCAGCAGCTGGGGGACAGTTGATGGAAACACCATATATTTT. Translation: CASSWGTVDGNTIYF. Based on the CDR3 plus reference TRBV5-1 and TRBJ1-3, the full variable domain is KAGVTQTPRYLIKTRGQQVTLSCSPISGHRSVSWYQQTPGQGLQFLFEYFSETQRNKGNFPGRFSGRQFSNSRSEMNVSTLELGDSALYLCASSWGTVDGNTIYFGEGSWLTVV.

The CDR3 loop is CASSPGLAGVTSTDTQYF. The CDR3 DNA is TGTGCCAGCAGCCCGGGACTAGCGGGAGTAACTAGCACAGATACGCAGTATTTT. The chain links TRBV5-6 to TRBJ2-3; 14 nucleotides align to TRBD2. This CDR3 region has 18 residues. V lost 4 bases and J lost 0; bases outside the gene matches: 7. Germline V lookup: CDR1 SGHDT, CDR2 YYEEEE.

This chain connects TRBV7-3 to TRBJ2-3; 12 positions match TRBD2. CDR3 length: 22 amino acids. Germline loops: CDR1 SGHTA, CDR2 FQGTGA. V was pared by 1 base and J by 0 bases, with 17 bases of the junction left unmatched. CDR3 DNA: TGTGCCAGCAGCTTAAAGTTGGTAGGACTAGCGGGAACTAGTTCTAGCACAGATACGCAGTATTTT. Amino acids: CASSLKLVGLAGTSSSTDTQYF. Complete variable domain (other parts from reference TRBV7-3 and TRBJ2-3): GAGVSQTPSNKVTEKGKYVELRCDPISGHTALYWYRQSLGQGPEFLIYFQGTGAADDSGLPNDRFFAVRPEGSVSTLKIQRTERGDSAVYLCASSLKLVGLAGTSSSTDTQYFGPGTRLTVL.

The chain joins TRBV27 to TRBJ2-1; 7 nucleotides line up with TRBD1. Germline CDR1 reads MNHEY; CDR2 reads SMNVEV (reference sequence). V gave up 4 bases and J gave up 5 bases; unmatched junction bases: 8. The CDR3 is 15 amino acids. The CDR3 nucleotides are TGTGCCAGCAGTTCACCCGGGACAGCTGACAATGAGCAGTTCTTC. Amino acid sequence: CASSSPGTADNEQFF.

The chain employs TRBV12-3 or TRBV12-4 and TRBJ2-2, with 7 bases lining up with TRBD2. Losses at the gene ends were 3 bases for V and 5 bases for J; bases not matched to a gene: 6. The CDR3 length is 15 residues. The CDR3 sequence: CASSLGGIKTGELFF. CDR3 DNA: TGTGCCAGCAGTTTGGGAGGGATAAAAACCGGGGAGCTGTTTTTT.

This clonotype was recorded a few times. CDR3: CASSLYSTTDTQYF. CDR3 nucleotides: TGTGCCAGCAGCTTGTACAGCACCACAGATACGCAGTATTTT. The V and J genes are TRBV7-2 and TRBJ2-3; D is undetermined. V lost 3 bases to trimming and J lost 2 bases, with 9 bases between them. CDR3 size: 14 residues. In germline, CDR1 is SGHTA, CDR2 FQGNSA.

The gene calls are TRBV20-1 and TRBJ1-5; maybe TRBD1 (6 bases). Between the trimmed V and J ends, which lost 0 bases and 5 bases, there was a span of 14 bases. Looked up from germline, CDR1 is DFQATT and CDR2 is SNEGSKA (reference sequence). The CDR3 runs to 15 residues. The CDR3 sequence is CSARDSSQGYQPQHF. DNA of the CDR3: TGCAGTGCTAGAGATTCCTCGCAGGGGTATCAGCCCCAGCATTTT.

CDR3 sequence (DNA): TGTGCCAGCTCACCACCGATGGTCCCCGGGGAGCTGTTTTTT. This translates into CASSPPMVPGELFF. The chain combines TRBV18 with TRBJ2-2, with unresolved D. The CDR3 is 14 amino acids. Germline V gives CDR1 KGHSH, CDR2 LQKENI. Deletions cut 0 bases from V and 6 bases from J, with 8 bases between.

This clonotype came up many times. The chain recombines TRBV7-9 with TRBJ2-2; D gene unclear. V was cut by 2 bases and J by 1 base, with 5 bases left in between. Germline assignment: CDR1 SEHNR and CDR2 FQNEAQ (reference sequence). The CDR3 contains 14 residues. CDR3 region: CASSLMGNTGELFF. The CDR3 DNA follows: TGTGCCAGCAGCTTAATGGGGAACACCGGGGAGCTGTTTTTT.

This clonotype was seen more than once but under ten times. The V call is TRBV7-9, the J call TRBJ1-5; D gene uncertain. This CDR3 spans 12 amino acids. Between the trimmed V and J ends, which lost 4 bases and 9 bases, there was a span of 10 bases. Germline V CDR1 and CDR2: SEHNR, FQNEAQ (reference sequence). The CDR3 nucleotides read TGTGCCAGCAGCTCCGAGCTAGGGCCCCAGCATTTT. Translation: CASSSELGPQHF.

This clonotype was found a few times. This chain connects TRBV18 to TRBJ2-5; TRBD1 aligns across 9 bases. Germline V gives CDR1 KGHSH, CDR2 LQKENI. The CDR3 runs 15 residues. With 0 bases clipped from V and 3 bases from J, the junction kept 2 bases outside the gene matches. The CDR3 here is CASSPPGQGEETQYF. The CDR3 region has the DNA TGTGCCAGCTCACCACCGGGACAGGGAGAAGAGACCCAGTACTTC.

There are a few counts of this clonotype. The chain joins TRBV5-6 to TRBJ2-5, with 12 bases aligning to TRBD2. The CDR3 contains 15 residues. Germline loops: CDR1 SGHDT, CDR2 YYEEEE. Germline trimming cut 2 bases from V and 3 bases from J; bases unmatched to any gene: 2. The CDR3 sequence is CASSFRTSGKETQYF. The CDR3 DNA is TGTGCCAGCAGCTTTCGGACTAGCGGGAAAGAGACCCAGTACTTC.

This clonotype was counted a few times. The chain couples TRBV5-1 to TRBJ1-1; D might be TRBD1 (6 bases). This CDR3 spans 14 amino acids. CDR1 and CDR2 (germline): SGHRS, YFSETQ. V was clipped by 4 bases and J by 5 bases, with 15 bases between them. CDR3 DNA: TGCGCCAGCAGCATAACACAGGGATGGACTGAAGCTTTCTTT. This translates into CASSITQGWTEAFF.

This chain connects TRBV7-9 to TRBJ1-6; D is perhaps TRBD1 (5 bases). Germline V CDR1 and CDR2: SEHNR, FQNEAQ (reference sequence). The V end was cut by 5 bases, the J end by 0 bases, with 14 bases between. The length of the CDR3 is 17 residues. CDR3 nucleotide sequence: TGTGCCAGCAGCACGCGCAGGGAGCCCTCCTATAATTCACCCCTCCACTTT. Protein: CASSTRREPSYNSPLHF. The full variable domain, completed using reference TRBV7-9 and TRBJ1-6, is DTGVSQNPRHKITKRGQNVTFRCDPISEHNRLYWYRQTLGQGPEFLTYFQNEAQLEKSRLLSDRFSAERPKGSFSTLEIQRTEQGDSAMYLCASSTRREPSYNSPLHFGNGTRLTVT.

This clonotype showed up just a few times. The rearrangement links TRBV28 to TRBJ1-1; D gene uncertain. This CDR3 has 13 amino acids. Germline CDR1 reads MDHEN; CDR2 reads SYDVKM. Deletions cut 11 bases from V and 4 bases from J, with 17 bases between. The CDR3 protein is CAGKLNTATEAFF. CDR3 bases: TGTGCCGGTAAACTTAACACTGCCACTGAAGCTTTCTTT.

The V call is TRBV18, the J call TRBJ1-5; D is possibly TRBD1 (6 bases). The V end lost 3 bases, the J end lost 1 base, and 10 bases lay between the germline ends. This CDR3 spans 15 amino acids. The V gene's germline CDR1 is KGHSH and CDR2 LQKENI. Here the CDR3 reads CASSPSGTSNQPQHF. CDR3 DNA: TGTGCCAGCTCACCTTCAGGGACAAGCAATCAGCCCCAGCATTTT.